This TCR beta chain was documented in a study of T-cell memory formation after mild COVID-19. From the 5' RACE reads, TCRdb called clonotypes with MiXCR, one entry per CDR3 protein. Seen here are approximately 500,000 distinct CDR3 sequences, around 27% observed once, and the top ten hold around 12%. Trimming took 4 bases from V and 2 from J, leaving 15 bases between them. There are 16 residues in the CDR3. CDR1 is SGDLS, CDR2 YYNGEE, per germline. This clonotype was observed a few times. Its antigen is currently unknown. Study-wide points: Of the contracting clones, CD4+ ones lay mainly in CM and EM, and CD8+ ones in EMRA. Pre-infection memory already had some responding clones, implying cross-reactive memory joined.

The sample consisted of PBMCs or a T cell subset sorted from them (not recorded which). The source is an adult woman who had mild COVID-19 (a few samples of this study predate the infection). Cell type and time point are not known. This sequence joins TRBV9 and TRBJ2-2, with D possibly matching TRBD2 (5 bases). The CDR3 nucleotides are TGTGCCAGCAGCTACACCTCCGGGGAAAACACCGGGGAGCTGTTTTTT. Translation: CASSYTSGENTGELFF.